The 9 T cell receptor beta chains presented below share a single source sample, sequenced in a study of T cells in Graves' hyperthyroidism and ophthalmopathy (dated by TCRdb to about 2019). Library creation used multiplex PCR. The sequencer was an Illumina HiSeq 2000. The TCR beta CDR3 regions were amplified from the RNA transcripts. The first round of RT-PCR for the TCR CDR3 was performed with the HTBI primer set and the Qiagen OneStep RT-PCR kit. TCRdb reanalyzed the raw reads on its own, using fastp at Q25 for trimming and MiXCR for clone calling, and kept in-frame beta chains. When rows share a CDR3 protein, they turn into one entry using the most common DNA and genes. The sample yields hundreds of thousands of distinct CDR3 sequences; just under 45% were counted once. Under 8.5% of the sample is in the top ten clones. Sequencing was carried out using peripheral blood or thyroid tissue (not recorded which). The receptors were sampled from an adult man with Graves' disease, either hyperthyroidism or ophthalmopathy (not recorded which).

The rearrangement links TRBV5-6 to TRBJ1-2; TRBD1 might be the D (5 bases). CDR1 is SGHDT and CDR2 is YYEEEE in the germline V gene. The CDR3 totals 15 residues. V lost 8 bases and J lost 6, with 23 bases in between. The CDR3 nucleotides are TGTGCCAGTAGTCCGACACCGGGACGGATAAATGGCTACACCTTC. Encoded protein: CASSPTPGRINGYTF.

This clonotype was seen a few times. This sequence may be a read error, since a much larger clone differs from it by one base. The chain is built from TRBV7-3 and TRBJ2-5, with a possible D match to TRBD1 (5 bases). In germline, CDR1 is SGHTA, CDR2 FQGTGA. V lost 6 bases and J 0 bases, leaving 17 bases between the germline ends. The CDR3 runs 16 residues. CDR3 nucleotides: TGTGCCAGCAGGAATATGATGACAGTCGACCAAGAGACCCAGTACTTC. Protein product: CASRNMMTVDQETQYF.

This clonotype was counted many times. The chain uses TRBV12-3 or TRBV12-4 and TRBJ1-2; weak D call: TRBD1 (5 bases). CDR3 size: 13 residues. V shed 2 bases and J shed 4 bases, with 8 bases lying between them. CDR3 amino acids: CASSLSGAYGYTF. The CDR3 DNA reads TGTGCCAGCAGTTTAAGTGGGGCCTATGGCTACACCTTC.

This clonotype has ten or more counts. The V and J genes are TRBV12-3 or TRBV12-4 and TRBJ1-1; D is unclear. V lost 5 bases and J 2 bases, leaving 9 bases between the germline ends. The CDR3 runs 13 residues. The chain's CDR3 is CASSPRINTEAFF. Here the CDR3 DNA reads TGTGCCAGCAGTCCCAGGATTAACACTGAAGCTTTCTTT.

The chain uses TRBV20-1 and TRBJ1-4, with 8 bases fitting TRBD1. The V segment lost 6 bases and the J segment 8 bases; nucleotides outside the gene matches: 11. The CDR3 runs 14 residues. CDR1 and CDR2 (germline): DFQATT, SNEGSKA (reference sequence). CDR3 in DNA: TGCAGTGCACCTAGGACAGGGCCGGGGGAAAAACTGTTTTTT. Its translation: CSAPRTGPGEKLFF.

This clonotype appeared many times. The chain links TRBV2 to TRBJ1-6, with D unresolved. The germline gives CDR1 SNHLY, CDR2 FYNNEI. The CDR3 length is 13 residues. V was pared by 7 bases and J by 6 bases, with 10 bases between. The chain's CDR3 is CASNKALNSPLHF. The CDR3 DNA sequence: TGTGCCAGCAATAAGGCCCTTAATTCACCCCTCCACTTT.

This clonotype was seen ten or more times. This chain links TRBV7-2 with TRBJ2-7, with D hard to call. The V gene lost 5 bases and the J gene lost 0 bases, with 11 bases spanning the gap. The germline gives CDR1 SGHTA, CDR2 FQGNSA. This CDR3 has 14 amino acids. CDR3 sequence reads: CASSPPLHSYEQYF. Written as DNA, the CDR3 is TGTGCCAGCAGCCCCCCCCTGCACTCCTACGAGCAGTACTTC. Complete variable domain (other parts from reference TRBV7-2 and TRBJ2-7): GAGVSQSPSNKVTEKGKDVELRCDPISGHTALYWYRQSLGQGLEFLIYFQGNSAPDKSGLPSDRFSAERTGGSVSTLTIQRTQQEDSAVYLCASSPPLHSYEQYFGPGTRLTVT.

As DNA, the CDR3 is TGTGCCAGCAGTTGGCAGGGCACGAACACCGGGGAGCTGTTTTTT. Translated: CASSWQGTNTGELFF. The chain has TRBV6-5 and TRBJ2-2; D possibly corresponds to TRBD1 (5 bases). This CDR3 has 15 amino acids. CDR1 is MNHEY, CDR2 SVGAGI, per germline. The germline V and J ends were trimmed by 4 bases and 0 bases, with 9 bases remaining between them.

This clonotype came up a few times. The chain has TRBV20-1 and TRBJ2-7; TRBD2 matches at 8 bases. The germline V gene encodes CDR1 DFQATT and CDR2 SNEGSKA (reference sequence). With V trimmed by 0 bases and J by 7 bases, 8 bases remained unmatched. CDR3 length equals 14 residues. For the CDR3, the DNA is TGCAGTGCTAGAGAAGCGGGAGTAAGGGAGGAGCAGTACTTC. Translated: CSAREAGVREEQYF.